The next 4 T cell receptor beta chains were all read from a single sample in a study of graft-versus-host responses after intestinal transplantation. Their target antigens are unknown. Measured with immunoSEQ multiplex PCR; TCRdb has only the in-frame clones, and not every one. The sample lists some 97,000 clones, over 75% occurring once. The sequencing here drew on unstimulated CD4+ T cells sorted from spleen or lymph node cells, taken before transplant. The receptor source for this set is a human donor who was the organ donor for an intestinal transplant.

The J gene is TRBJ2-6, the V gene TRBV5-1, with D unclear. V was shortened by 2 bases and J by 4 bases, with 7 bases between the two germline ends. CDR3 length: 14 residues. CDR1 SGHRS and CDR2 YFSETQ come from the germline V gene. This CDR3 reads CASSLSRGANVLTF. Here the CDR3 DNA reads TGCGCCAGCAGCTTAAGTCGGGGGGCCAACGTCCTGACTTTC.

This clone was observed once. The chain combines TRBV4-2 with TRBJ2-2; 8 nucleotides line up with TRBD2. The junction had 13 bases not matched to a gene; V was cut back by 2 bases and J by 5 bases. This CDR3 is 18 amino acids long. Per the germline V gene, CDR1 is LGHNA and CDR2 is YNFKEQ. CDR3 residues: CASSQQGLAGGRTGELFF. CDR3 DNA: TGTGCCAGCAGCCAACAAGGTCTGGCGGGGGGACGAACCGGGGAGCTGTTTTTT.

The rearrangement uses TRBV5-1 and TRBJ2-2; D gene unclear. The CDR3 runs 18 residues. The V end was cut by 4 bases, the J end by 0 bases, with 19 bases between. Per the germline V gene, CDR1 is SGHRS and CDR2 is YFSETQ. CDR3 in amino acids: CASSPYPGQLANTGELFF. CDR3 nucleotide sequence: TGCGCCAGCAGCCCGTACCCCGGGCAGCTTGCGAACACCGGGGAGCTGTTTTTT.

This clone was seen a handful of times. This same CDR3 is encoded by further DNA sequences in the sample. This chain links TRBV5-1 with TRBJ2-1; TRBD1 agrees at 9 bases. V shed 0 bases, J shed 4 bases, and the junction held 5 bases outside the gene matches. This CDR3 region has 16 residues. Per germline, CDR1 SGHRS and CDR2 YFSETQ. CDR3 region: CASSLGGGQGYNEQFF. DNA for the CDR3: TGCGCCAGCAGCTTGGGGGGGGGACAGGGTTACAATGAGCAGTTCTTC.